Each of the 27 T cell receptor beta chains below was sequenced from the same sample in a study of CD8 T cells in Susac syndrome. An amount of RNA that ranged from 0.5 to 1 ug was reverse transcribed with random hexamers. MiXCR, run by TCRdb on the immunoSEQ multiplex PCR reads, gives a single entry per CDR3 protein. This sample carries 92,000 or so distinct CDR3 sequences, 95% to 96% of them seen once, and the ten largest clones take 0.62%. The sequenced material came from CD8+ T cells from PBMCs. These receptors all stem from a human donor with Susac syndrome.

This sequence joins TRBV5-6 and TRBJ2-1; D possibly corresponds to TRBD2 (7 bases). V shed 2 bases and J shed 6 bases, with 12 bases lying between them. In germline, CDR1 is SGHDT, CDR2 YYEEEE. The CDR3 extends over 14 amino acids. CDR3 coding DNA: TGTGCCAGCAGCTTCGGACTAGGGGGCAATGAGCAGTTCTTC. Translating it yields CASSFGLGGNEQFF.

The chain links TRBV5-4 to TRBJ2-7; D gene unclear. Germline loops: CDR1 SGHNT, CDR2 YYREEE (reference sequence). CDR3 size: 14 residues. V was pared by 0 bases and J by 3 bases, with 10 bases between. CDR3 region: CASSLAGGYYEQYF. The CDR3, as DNA: TGTGCCAGCAGCTTGGCCGGCGGTTACTACGAGCAGTACTTC.

The V call is TRBV19, the J call TRBJ2-7, with D possibly matching TRBD1 (5 bases). This CDR3 region has 13 residues. Per the germline V gene, CDR1 is LNHDA and CDR2 is SQIVND (reference sequence). The V end lost 6 bases, the J end lost 5 bases, and 14 bases lay between the germline ends. CDR3 protein: CASSPAGYHEQYF. DNA for the CDR3: TGTGCCAGTAGCCCGGCAGGGTACCACGAGCAGTACTTC.

The chain is built from TRBV20-1 and TRBJ2-5; 12 nucleotides line up with TRBD2. V lost 6 bases, J lost 2 bases, and 10 bases stayed unmatched. The CDR3 loop spans 16 amino acids. From germline, CDR1 is DFQATT and CDR2 SNEGSKA (reference sequence). The CDR3 DNA is TGCAGTGCCTCAAGGACTAGCGGGGCCCTTCAAGAGACCCAGTACTTC. Its translation: CSASRTSGALQETQYF.

The chain uses TRBV5-1 and TRBJ1-2; D unclear. The CDR3 is 15 residues long. Germline V lookup: CDR1 SGHRS, CDR2 YFSETQ. V was shortened by 5 bases and J by 6 bases, with 20 bases between the two germline ends. CDR3 coding DNA: TGCGCCAGCAGATTCGGAATCGTCGGGGTCGATGGCTACACCTTC. Protein sequence: CASRFGIVGVDGYTF.

The chain is built from TRBV29-1 and TRBJ1-1, with 11 bases matching TRBD1. CDR1 SQVTM and CDR2 ANQGSEA come from the germline V gene. Losses at the gene ends were 3 bases for V and 1 base for J; bases not matched to a gene: 4. This CDR3 spans 15 amino acids. The CDR3 DNA reads TGCAGCGTTGATTGGGGACAGGGGGAGAACACTGAAGCTTTCTTT. Amino acids: CSVDWGQGENTEAFF.

This sequence joins TRBV5-1 and TRBJ2-1; D gene unclear. Trimming took off 1 base at V and 7 bases at J, with 9 bases between the two ends. The CDR3 covers 13 residues. Germline V gene sequence: CDR1 SGHRS, CDR2 YFSETQ. As DNA, the CDR3 is TGCGCCAGCAGCTTGTTGGCTATAAATGAGCAGTTCTTC. It encodes CASSLLAINEQFF.

This rearrangement joins TRBV5-8 to TRBJ1-1; 7 bases match TRBD1. There are 13 residues in the CDR3. In germline, CDR1 is SGHTS, CDR2 YDEGEE. J lost 8 bases, V lost 2 bases, and 6 bases had no gene match. As DNA, the CDR3 is TGTGCCAGCAGCTTAAGGTACAGGGGAGAAGCTTTCTTT. This translates into CASSLRYRGEAFF.

The rearrangement joins TRBV7-2 to TRBJ1-5; weak D call: TRBD1 (6 bases). The CDR3 runs 18 residues. The ends were cut back, 4 bases at V and 0 bases at J, with 19 bases in the middle. Looked up from germline, CDR1 is SGHTA and CDR2 is FQGNSA. Written as DNA, the CDR3 is TGTGCCAGCAGCTCCACAGGGTCCCTCTCGTATAGCAATCAGCCCCAGCATTTT. Amino acids: CASSSTGSLSYSNQPQHF.

The chain links TRBV18 to TRBJ2-7; 9 nucleotides agree with TRBD1. The J segment lost 7 bases and the V segment lost 0 bases, leaving 7 bases of the junction unmatched. CDR3 length equals 15 residues. Germline CDR1 KGHSH, CDR2 LQKENI. CDR3 DNA: TGTGCCAGCTCACCACCGGACAGGGGATTTCGGGAGCAGTACTTC. It translates to CASSPPDRGFREQYF.

The chain joins TRBV11-2 to TRBJ2-3; 12 positions agree with TRBD2. Germline V gene lookup returns CDR1 SGHAT and CDR2 FQNNGV. V was pared by 5 bases and J by 2 bases, with 5 bases of the junction left unmatched. This CDR3 has 16 amino acids. CDR3 DNA sequence: TGTGCCAGCAGCCCCACTAGCGGGGGGAACACAGATACGCAGTATTTT. This encodes CASSPTSGGNTDTQYF.

The rearrangement joins TRBV19 to TRBJ1-1, with D uncertain. The CDR3 totals 17 residues. Germline values: CDR1 LNHDA, CDR2 SQIVND (reference sequence). V lost 7 bases to trimming and J lost 0 bases, with 21 bases between them. The CDR3 DNA reads as TGTGCCAGTAATGAAGGAGGACGGTTGGGAATGAACACTGAAGCTTTCTTT. This gives the protein CASNEGGRLGMNTEAFF.

The chain combines TRBV29-1 with TRBJ1-1; D gene unclear. CDR3 length: 12 residues. Germline V gene data show CDR1 as SQVTM and CDR2 as ANQGSEA. The V and J ends lost 4 bases and 1 base respectively, with 7 bases between them. The CDR3 DNA is TGCAGCGTTGGATGGGCGAACACTGAAGCTTTCTTT. Residues: CSVGWANTEAFF. The full variable domain, in which reference TRBV29-1 and TRBJ1-1 provide the parts outside the CDR3, is SAVISQKPSRDICQRGTSLTIQCQVDSQVTMMFWYRQQPGQSLTLIATANQGSEATYESGFVIDKFPISRPNLTFSTLTVSNMSPEDSSIYLCSVGWANTEAFFGQGTRLTVV.

The rearrangement links TRBV14 to TRBJ2-7, with 11 positions matching TRBD1. Trimming at V came to 4 bases and at J to 2 bases, leaving 16 bases not matched to a gene. The CDR3 has 19 amino acids. Germline assignment: CDR1 SGHDN and CDR2 FVKESK. The CDR3 region is CASSPLVILPGQGAYEQYF. The CDR3 DNA sequence: TGTGCCAGCAGCCCCTTGGTAATACTTCCGGGACAGGGGGCCTACGAGCAGTACTTC. Full variable domain (rest looked up from reference TRBV14 and TRBJ2-7): EAGVTQFPSHSVIEKGQTVTLRCDPISGHDNLYWYRRVMGKEIKFLLHFVKESKQDESGMPNNRFLAERTGGTYSTLKVQPAELEDSGVYFCASSPLVILPGQGAYEQYFGPGTRLTVT.

This clonotype came up once. J is TRBJ2-2 and V is TRBV24-1, with D unclear. V lost 9 bases, J lost 0 bases, and 10 bases lay in between. Germline-derived CDR1 and CDR2 are KGHDR and SFDVKD. This CDR3 has 14 amino acids. CDR3 sequence: CATQPGANTGELFF. For the CDR3, the DNA is TGTGCCACCCAGCCAGGCGCGAACACCGGGGAGCTGTTTTTT.

This clonotype was observed a single time. The rearrangement uses TRBV18 and TRBJ1-4; maybe TRBD1 (6 bases). This CDR3 comprises 14 residues. Germline CDR1 KGHSH, CDR2 LQKENI. V gave up 3 bases and J gave up 7 bases, with 12 bases separating them. The CDR3 DNA follows: TGTGCCAGCTCACCGGACAGTCTGGGTGAAAAACTGTTTTTT. Its translation: CASSPDSLGEKLFF. Full variable domain (rest looked up from reference TRBV18 and TRBJ1-4): NAGVMQNPRHLVRRRGQEARLRCSPMKGHSHVYWYRQLPEEGLKFMVYLQKENIIDESGMPKERFSAEFPKEGPSILRIQQVVRGDSAAYFCASSPDSLGEKLFFGSGTQLSVL.

The V and J genes are TRBV5-1 and TRBJ2-6; the D is unclear. In germline, CDR1 is SGHRS, CDR2 YFSETQ. V shed 0 bases and J shed 0 bases, with 10 bases lying between them. The CDR3 runs to 17 residues. The CDR3 protein is CASSLDSFPSGANVLTF. The CDR3 DNA follows: TGCGCCAGCAGCTTGGACAGTTTCCCCTCTGGGGCCAACGTCCTGACTTTC.

The rearrangement joins TRBV15 to TRBJ1-6; D remains ambiguous. The CDR3 runs 15 residues. The ends were cut back, 3 bases at V and 8 bases at J, with 14 bases in the middle. Germline V gene data show CDR1 as LNHNV and CDR2 as YYDKDF (reference sequence). CDR3 coding DNA: TGTGCCACCAGCAGTGCCCGGACGGTAGATTCACCCCTCCACTTT. This codes for CATSSARTVDSPLHF.

V usage is TRBV4-3 and J usage is TRBJ1-2; the D gene is possibly TRBD1 (5 bases). CDR1 LGHNA and CDR2 YSLEER come from the germline V gene. Trimming took 1 base from V and 0 from J, leaving 9 bases between them. CDR3 length: 15 amino acids. The CDR3 sequence is CASSQGQISNYGYTF. The CDR3 nucleotides read TGCGCCAGCAGCCAAGGACAGATTTCTAACTATGGCTACACCTTC.

The gene calls are TRBV28 and TRBJ2-7, with 9 bases matching TRBD1. Germline V gene data show CDR1 as MDHEN and CDR2 as SYDVKM. Germline trimming cut 7 bases from V and 5 bases from J; bases unmatched to any gene: 9. The CDR3 totals 14 residues. CDR3 coding DNA: TGTGCCAGCATCACTGGACAGGGGTGGGACGAGCAGTACTTC. Translating gives CASITGQGWDEQYF.

The chain links TRBV7-8 to TRBJ2-3, with 8 bases fitting TRBD1. CDR3 size: 15 residues. Trimming removed 5 bases from V and 3 bases from J; junction bases left unmatched: 7. Germline CDR1 SGHVS, CDR2 FQNEAQ. In DNA, the CDR3 is TGTGCCAGCAGCCACTACAGGGGGAGGACAGATACGCAGTATTTT. Translating it yields CASSHYRGRTDTQYF.

This clonotype has just one count. The chain recombines TRBV18 with TRBJ1-6; 8 nucleotides agree with TRBD1. Germline CDR1 and CDR2: KGHSH and LQKENI. V dropped 6 bases and J dropped 10; count of bases not matched to a gene: 8. This CDR3 has 14 amino acids. The CDR3, as DNA: TGTGCCAGCTCTCCTGACAGGGGCGTCTCACCCCTCCACTTT. The encoded protein is CASSPDRGVSPLHF.

This sequence joins TRBV4-3 and TRBJ1-2, with D hard to call. CDR3 length: 15 amino acids. V lost 1 base and J lost 7, with 16 bases in between. The germline gives CDR1 LGHNA, CDR2 YSLEER. CDR3 protein: CASSQARLLVGGYTF. The CDR3 DNA reads as TGCGCCAGCAGCCAAGCTCGGTTGTTGGTGGGTGGCTACACCTTC.

V usage is TRBV7-6 and J usage is TRBJ2-2, with D unclear. The V gene lost 3 bases and the J gene lost 0 bases, with 8 bases spanning the gap. Germline lookup yields CDR1 SGHVS and CDR2 FNYEAQ. This CDR3 region has 15 residues. Here the CDR3 reads CASSLVGTNTGELFF. In DNA, the CDR3 is TGTGCCAGCAGCTTGGTCGGTACGAACACCGGGGAGCTGTTTTTT. Looking up the rest from reference TRBV7-6 and TRBJ2-2 gives the full variable domain: GAGVSQSPRYKVTKRGQDVALRCDPISGHVSLYWYRQALGQGPEFLTYFNYEAQQDKSGLPNDRFSAERPEGSISTLTIQRTEQRDSAMYRCASSLVGTNTGELFFGEGSRLTVL.

The chain joins TRBV20-1 to TRBJ1-6; a possible D gene is TRBD1 (5 bases). The length of the CDR3 is 16 residues. Germline CDR1 is DFQATT and CDR2 is SNEGSKA (reference sequence). The ends were cut back, 0 bases at V and 8 bases at J, with 17 bases in the middle. CDR3 in DNA: TGCAGTGCTAGAGATGGCAGGGCACCAACCCATTCACCCCTCCACTTT. This translates into CSARDGRAPTHSPLHF.

V and J are TRBV14 and TRBJ2-5; D not certain. Trimming stripped 0 bases from V and 5 bases from J, with 13 bases between. The CDR3 length is 15 residues. Germline-derived CDR1 and CDR2 are SGHDN and FVKESK. This CDR3 is CASSQDSSLGETQYF. CDR3 nucleotide sequence: TGTGCCAGCAGCCAAGATTCGAGTTTGGGGGAGACCCAGTACTTC.

The rearrangement uses TRBV29-1 and TRBJ2-1, with a possible D match to TRBD2 (6 bases). Germline lookup yields CDR1 SQVTM and CDR2 ANQGSEA. Between the trimmed V and J ends, which lost 3 bases and 7 bases, there was a span of 16 bases. This CDR3 contains 14 residues. The CDR3 region is CSVEGLYRGNEQFF. The CDR3, as DNA: TGCAGCGTTGAGGGCCTCTACCGGGGGAATGAGCAGTTCTTC.